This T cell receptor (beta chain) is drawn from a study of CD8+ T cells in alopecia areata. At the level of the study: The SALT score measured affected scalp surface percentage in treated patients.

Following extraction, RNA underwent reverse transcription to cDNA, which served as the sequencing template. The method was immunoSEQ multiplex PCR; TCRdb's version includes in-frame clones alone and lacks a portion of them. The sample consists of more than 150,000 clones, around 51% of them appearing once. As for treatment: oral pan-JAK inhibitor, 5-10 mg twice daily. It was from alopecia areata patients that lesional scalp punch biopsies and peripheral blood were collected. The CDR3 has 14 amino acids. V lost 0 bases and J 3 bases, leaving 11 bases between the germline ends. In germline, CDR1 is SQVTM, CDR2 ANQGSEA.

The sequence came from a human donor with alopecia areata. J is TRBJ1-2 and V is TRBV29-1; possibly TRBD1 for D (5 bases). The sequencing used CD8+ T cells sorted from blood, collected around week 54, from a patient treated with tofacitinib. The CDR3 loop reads CSVEDPTGYYGYTF. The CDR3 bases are TGCAGCGTTGAAGACCCTACAGGTTACTATGGCTACACCTTC.